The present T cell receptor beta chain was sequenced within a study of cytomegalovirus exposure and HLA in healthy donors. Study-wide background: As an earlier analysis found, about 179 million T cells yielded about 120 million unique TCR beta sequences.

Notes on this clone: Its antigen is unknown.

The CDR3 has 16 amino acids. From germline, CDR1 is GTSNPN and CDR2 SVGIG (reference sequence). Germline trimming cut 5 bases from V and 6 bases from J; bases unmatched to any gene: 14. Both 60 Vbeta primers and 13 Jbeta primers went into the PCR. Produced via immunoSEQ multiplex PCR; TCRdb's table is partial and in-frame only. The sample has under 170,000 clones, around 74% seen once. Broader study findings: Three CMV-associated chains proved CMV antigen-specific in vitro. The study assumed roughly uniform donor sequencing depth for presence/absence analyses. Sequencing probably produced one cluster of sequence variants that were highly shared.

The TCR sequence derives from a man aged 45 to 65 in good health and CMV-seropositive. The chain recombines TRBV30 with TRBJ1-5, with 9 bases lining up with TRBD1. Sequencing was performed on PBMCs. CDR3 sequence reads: CAWGIPGQGTFQPQHF. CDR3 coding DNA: TGTGCCTGGGGAATACCGGGACAGGGAACCTTTCAGCCCCAGCATTTT.